One sample yielded the 23 T cell receptor beta chains listed below, sequenced in a study of cytomegalovirus exposure and HLA in healthy donors (dated by TCRdb to the late 2010s). Library creation used the immunoSEQ multiplex PCR assay. For the multiplex PCR, a mixture combining 60 forward primers for TCR Vbeta segments and 13 reverse primers for TCR Jbeta segments was used. TCRdb's version of the immuneACCESS table is confined to in-frame rearrangements and falls short of the full clone set. An unresolved V gene accounts for under half of the shortfall where checked; the remainder is of unknown origin. The sample yields more than 150,000 clones; 84% were counted once. Roughly 2.6% of the sample is taken by the ten largest. Specimen: PBMCs. All receptors derive from a woman aged 45-59 years in good health and CMV-seropositive.

Only a few counts were recorded for this clone. The genes are TRBV7-9 and TRBJ2-4; D is possibly TRBD1 (5 bases). Germline CDR1 reads SEHNR; CDR2 reads FQNEAQ (reference sequence). Trimming took off 2 bases at V and 15 bases at J, with 20 bases between the two ends. The CDR3 consists of 14 residues. The CDR3 DNA reads TGTGCCAGCAGCTTAAGTTCACAGGTCACTCCACGGTACTTC. Its translation is CASSLSSQVTPRYF.

This chain joins TRBV27 and TRBJ2-1; D is perhaps TRBD2 (7 bases). Germline CDR1 MNHEY, CDR2 SMNVEV (reference sequence). Trimming removed 0 bases from V and 4 bases from J, with 28 bases in between. There are 21 residues in the CDR3. Here the CDR3 DNA reads TGTGCCAGCAGTTTATCGTTTGCGGGGTGGGGGGGCGGTTCTTATTACAATGAGCAGTTCTTC. Residues: CASSLSFAGWGGGSYYNEQFF.

The chain combines TRBV4-1 with TRBJ1-1; TRBD1 agrees at 11 bases. The CDR3 loop spans 17 amino acids. V lost 2 bases, J lost 4 bases, and 9 bases stayed unmatched. Germline V gene data show CDR1 as MGHRA and CDR2 as YSYEKL. The CDR3 here is CASSQLRGQGAATEAFF. DNA of the CDR3: TGCGCCAGCAGCCAACTCCGCGGACAGGGGGCCGCCACTGAAGCTTTCTTT.

This rearrangement joins TRBV14 to TRBJ2-5; TRBD1 aligns across 9 bases. Judging by the DNA end, TRBJ2-7 fits better; the J call may be wrong. This CDR3 is built from 13 residues. Per the germline V gene, CDR1 is SGHDN and CDR2 is FVKESK. The CDR3, as DNA: TGTGCCAGCAGCCAGGACAGGGGACGCGAGCAGTACTTC. It translates to CASSQDRGREQYF.

The V call is TRBV2, the J call TRBJ2-2; possible D gene TRBD2, 5 bases. The CDR3 runs 14 residues. Germline V gene sequence: CDR1 SNHLY, CDR2 FYNNEI. The V and J ends lost 2 bases and 5 bases respectively, with 9 bases between them. DNA of the CDR3: TGTGCCAGCAGTGAATTAGCGAGTACCGGGGAGCTGTTTTTT. This translates into CASSELASTGELFF.

This chain links TRBV7-9 with TRBJ1-1; tentatively, D is TRBD1 (6 bases). Germline-derived CDR1 and CDR2 are SEHNR and FQNEAQ (reference sequence). The germline V and J ends were trimmed by 0 bases and 7 bases, with 9 bases remaining between them. This CDR3 comprises 13 residues. The CDR3 DNA reads as TGTGCCAGCAGCTTAGCGGGGGCGAATGAAGCTTTCTTT. Amino acid sequence: CASSLAGANEAFF.

V is TRBV6-5 and J is TRBJ2-3; 7 nucleotides line up with TRBD2. Germline V CDR1 and CDR2: MNHEY, SVGAGI. V was clipped by 8 bases and J by 2 bases; unmatched bases: 10. The CDR3 spans 15 residues. The CDR3 reads CASGIRRGFTDTQYF. In DNA, the CDR3 is TGTGCCAGCGGAATTCGGCGGGGGTTCACAGATACGCAGTATTTT.

This clone appeared a single time. The CDR3 reads CASSLRLTTGTQYF. CDR3 bases: TGCGCCAGCAGCTTGAGACTCACCACGGGTACGCAGTATTTT. The chain couples TRBV5-1 to TRBJ2-3; D ambiguous. The V gene lost 1 base and the J gene lost 8 bases, with 14 bases spanning the gap. This CDR3 has 14 amino acids. The germline gives CDR1 SGHRS, CDR2 YFSETQ.

The chain joins TRBV27 to TRBJ2-3; TRBD2 agrees at 11 bases. In germline, CDR1 is MNHEY, CDR2 SMNVEV (reference sequence). This CDR3 contains 15 residues. The junction had 8 bases not matched to a gene; V was cut back by 6 bases and J by 6 bases. CDR3: CASSRTSGGMDTQYF. The DNA of the CDR3 is TGTGCCAGCAGCCGAACTAGCGGGGGCATGGATACGCAGTATTTT.

This chain links TRBV6-6 with TRBJ2-2; D is unresolved. Per the germline V gene, CDR1 is MNHNY and CDR2 is SVGAGI (reference sequence). The length of the CDR3 is 12 residues. V lost 5 bases and J lost 5, with 6 bases in between. The DNA of the CDR3 is TGTGCCAGCAGTCAGAATACCGGGGAGCTGTTTTTT. It yields the protein CASSQNTGELFF.

The chain has TRBV5-4 and TRBJ2-3; 14 nucleotides agree with TRBD2. CDR3 length: 17 amino acids. V lost 0 bases and J lost 5; bases outside the gene matches: 5. Germline V gene sequence: CDR1 SGHNT, CDR2 YYREEE (reference sequence). The CDR3 protein is CASSLGLAGGKGDTQYF. In nucleotides, the CDR3 is TGTGCCAGCAGCTTGGGACTAGCGGGGGGGAAGGGAGATACGCAGTATTTT.

The chain has TRBV5-1 and TRBJ2-7, with TRBD1 as a possible D gene (7 bases). Germline CDR1 SGHRS, CDR2 YFSETQ. The CDR3 spans 17 residues. The V and J ends lost 3 bases and 3 bases respectively, with 22 bases between them. CDR3 in amino acids: CASSWRPGGGVHYEQYF. As DNA, the CDR3 is TGCGCCAGCAGCTGGCGGCCAGGGGGAGGCGTCCACTACGAGCAGTACTTC.

This chain joins TRBV4-3 and TRBJ1-5, with 7 bases aligning to TRBD1. Trimming took 0 bases from V and 3 from J; bases not matched to a gene: 5. CDR3 size: 16 residues. Looked up from germline, CDR1 is LGHNA and CDR2 is YSLEER. CDR3 nucleotides: TGCGCCAGCAGCCAAGAAGGGGGCGCTGCCAATCAGCCCCAGCATTTT. This sequence encodes CASSQEGGAANQPQHF.

V gene TRBV19 combines with J gene TRBJ2-5, with a weak D call TRBD2 (6 bases). The CDR3 has 15 residues. Germline-derived CDR1 and CDR2 are LNHDA and SQIVND (reference sequence). Between the trimmed V and J ends, which lost 5 bases and 5 bases, there was a span of 18 bases. The CDR3 DNA is TGTGCCAGTAGTGCCCGGGCAGCGGGTGGGGAGACCCAGTACTTC. Translated: CASSARAAGGETQYF.

The genes are TRBV6-6 and TRBJ1-1; D perhaps matches TRBD1 (6 bases). The CDR3 extends over 12 amino acids. V lost 5 bases and J lost 8, with 12 bases in between. The germline gives CDR1 MNHNY, CDR2 SVGAGI (reference sequence). The CDR3 loop is CASSTPTGEAFF. The CDR3 region has the DNA TGTGCCAGCAGTACCCCGACAGGAGAAGCTTTCTTT.

This clone was detected only once. The chain combines TRBV19 with TRBJ2-3; 8 bases agree with TRBD2. The CDR3 is 15 amino acids. Germline CDR1 is LNHDA and CDR2 is SQIVND (reference sequence). V shed 7 bases and J 4 bases; nucleotides not matched to a gene: 10. The CDR3 coding sequence is TGTGCCAGTACCCGGGGCGGGGGGCCCCCAGATACGCAGTATTTT. It is translated as CASTRGGGPPDTQYF.

Worth noting for this clone: The junction differs from germline at one of its ends, possibly a read error. The V call is TRBV20-1, the J call TRBJ1-1; D is perhaps TRBD1 (5 bases). CDR1 and CDR2 (germline): DFQATT, SNEGSKA (reference sequence). The CDR3 totals 11 residues. The CDR3 DNA reads as TGCAGTGCTAGTGTGAAGGGGATCCAAATCTTT. It encodes CSASVKGIQIF.

The V gene is TRBV27, the J gene TRBJ2-2, with TRBD1 identical over 8 bases. This CDR3 region has 15 residues. Germline assignment: CDR1 MNHEY and CDR2 SMNVEV (reference sequence). V dropped 9 bases and J dropped 6; count of bases not matched to a gene: 12. This chain's CDR3 is CASTRIPTGAGELFF. In DNA, the CDR3 is TGTGCCAGTACACGAATCCCGACAGGGGCCGGGGAGCTGTTTTTT.

The chain links TRBV28 to TRBJ2-4; D is unresolved. CDR1 is MDHEN, CDR2 SYDVKM, per germline. This CDR3 has 16 residues. Trimming removed 2 bases at V and 2 bases at J, with 13 bases between. The CDR3 region is CASSLPGTLSKNIQYF. The CDR3 DNA sequence: TGTGCCAGCAGTTTACCGGGTACGCTATCCAAAAACATTCAGTACTTC.

The CDR3, as DNA: TGTGCCATGGGGACAGGGAATGAGCAGTTCTTC. It codes for CAMGTGNEQFF. The chain recombines TRBV10-3 with TRBJ2-1; TRBD1 agrees at 9 bases. V shed 9 bases and J 7 bases; nucleotides not matched to a gene: 1. CDR1 is ENHRY, CDR2 SYGVKD, per germline. This CDR3 contains 11 residues.

V is TRBV11-2 and J is TRBJ2-7, with D perhaps matching TRBD2 (5 bases). Deletions cut 1 base from V and 3 bases from J, with 7 bases between. Germline CDR1 and CDR2: SGHAT and FQNNGV. CDR3 size: 13 residues. The CDR3 reads CASSLGGDYEQYF. CDR3 DNA sequence: TGTGCCAGCAGCTTAGGGGGAGACTACGAGCAGTACTTC.

This rearrangement joins TRBV28 to TRBJ1-4; D unresolved. Germline V lookup: CDR1 MDHEN, CDR2 SYDVKM. CDR3 size: 14 residues. V lost 3 bases, J lost 8 bases, and 13 bases lay in between. This chain's CDR3 is CASSLSQTREKLFF. The DNA of the CDR3 is TGTGCCAGCAGTTTGAGCCAGACTCGCGAAAAACTGTTTTTT.

The CDR3: CASSRSGLAGARYEQYF. CDR3 in DNA: TGCGCCAGCAGCCGCTCAGGACTAGCGGGGGCAAGGTACGAGCAGTACTTC. The gene calls are TRBV4-3 and TRBJ2-7; 13 nucleotides align to TRBD2. The CDR3 is made up of 17 amino acids. After removal of 4 bases from V and 4 bases from J, the junction contained 10 bases not matched to a gene. CDR1 LGHNA and CDR2 YSLEER come from the germline V gene.